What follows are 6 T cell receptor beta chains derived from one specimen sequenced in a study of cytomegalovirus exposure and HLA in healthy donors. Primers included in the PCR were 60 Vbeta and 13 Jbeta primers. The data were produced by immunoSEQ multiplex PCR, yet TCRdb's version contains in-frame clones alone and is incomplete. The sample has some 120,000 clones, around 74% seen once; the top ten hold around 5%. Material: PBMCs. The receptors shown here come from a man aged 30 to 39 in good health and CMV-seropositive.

CDR3 nucleotides: TGTGCCAGCAGCCAGGACGTCAGGGGGCCCACTGAAGCTTTCTTT. Translation gives CASSQDVRGPTEAFF. The chain recombines TRBV4-2 with TRBJ1-1; 8 bases agree with TRBD1. Germline loops: CDR1 LGHNA, CDR2 YNFKEQ. V dropped 3 bases and J dropped 4; count of bases not matched to a gene: 7. This CDR3 is built from 15 residues.

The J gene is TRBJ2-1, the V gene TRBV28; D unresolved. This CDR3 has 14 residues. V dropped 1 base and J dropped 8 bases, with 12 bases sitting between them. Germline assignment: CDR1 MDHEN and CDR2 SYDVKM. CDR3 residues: CASSLSSGVDEQFF. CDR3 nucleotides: TGTGCCAGCAGTTTATCATCCGGAGTGGATGAGCAGTTCTTC.

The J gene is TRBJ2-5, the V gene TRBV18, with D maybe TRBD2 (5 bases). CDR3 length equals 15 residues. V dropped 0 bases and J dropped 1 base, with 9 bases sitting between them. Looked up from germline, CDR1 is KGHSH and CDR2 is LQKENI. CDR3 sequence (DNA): TGTGCCAGCTCACCACCTAATGCGGGCCAAGAGACCCAGTACTTC. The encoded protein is CASSPPNAGQETQYF.

The CDR3 DNA reads as TGTGCCAGCAGCTTAACGGGAGGGAATTCTGGAAACACCATATATTTT. It codes for CASSLTGGNSGNTIYF. The chain joins TRBV7-2 to TRBJ1-3; D ambiguous. Trimming pared 2 bases from V and 1 base from J, leaving 12 bases between. Germline loops: CDR1 SGHTA, CDR2 FQGNSA. This CDR3 is 16 amino acids long.

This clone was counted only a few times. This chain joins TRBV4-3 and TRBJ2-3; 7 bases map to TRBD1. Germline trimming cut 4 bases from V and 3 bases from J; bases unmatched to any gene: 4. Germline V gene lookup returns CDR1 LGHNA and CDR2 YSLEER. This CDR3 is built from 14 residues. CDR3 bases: TGCGCCAGCAGCCCAGGGGGAGTAACAGATACGCAGTATTTT. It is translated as CASSPGGVTDTQYF.

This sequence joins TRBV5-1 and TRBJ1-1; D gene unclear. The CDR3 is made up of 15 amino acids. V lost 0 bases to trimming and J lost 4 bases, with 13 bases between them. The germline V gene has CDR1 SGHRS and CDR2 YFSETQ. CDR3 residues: CASSLGPEGVTEAFF. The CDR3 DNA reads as TGCGCCAGCAGCTTGGGACCGGAGGGTGTCACTGAAGCTTTCTTT. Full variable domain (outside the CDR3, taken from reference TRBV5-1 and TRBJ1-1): KAGVTQTPRYLIKTRGQQVTLSCSPISGHRSVSWYQQTPGQGLQFLFEYFSETQRNKGNFPGRFSGRQFSNSRSEMNVSTLELGDSALYLCASSLGPEGVTEAFFGQGTRLTVV.